A single T cell receptor beta chain is shown here with its context. Under the authors' procedure: Reference gene primers were amplified, and this amplification served to estimate nucleated cell counts. Profiled with immunoSEQ multiplex PCR; TCRdb holds only in-frame clones, not every one. That table is the source of V, J and clone size, and D and trimming were worked out from the DNA. The sample lists approximately 92,000 clones, about 83% occurring once. The data derive from a study of blood T cell repertoires in COVID-19. The wider study: The United States, Italy and Spain supplied acute and convalescent COVID-19 samples.

The CDR3 spans 12 residues. Trimming took 10 bases from V and 0 from J, leaving 10 bases between them. Germline CDR1 MNHEY, CDR2 SVGAGI. This chain links TRBV6-5 with TRBJ2-7; D is perhaps TRBD1 (6 bases). Sequenced sample: peripheral blood. The receptor's source is a man in his 70s with active or convalescent COVID-19. This chain's CDR3 is CATQGISYEQYF. The CDR3 nucleotides are TGTGCCACACAGGGCATCTCCTACGAGCAGTACTTC.